Listed below are T cell receptor beta chains from one sample, sequenced in a study of cytomegalovirus exposure and HLA in healthy donors. TCRdb's copy holds only in-frame clones and misses some; the assay was immunoSEQ multiplex PCR. The table includes 150,000 or so clones, 75% detected once. The source material was PBMCs. The receptors come from a female donor in good health and CMV-seronegative. Each CDR3 is given with its conserved first and last residue. A D gene is named only where the DNA matches it firmly. Some rows mark clone size as missing; the rest say once, few, many or name a class of expanded clone.

>-|TRBV7-9|TRBJ1-2|TRBD1
TGTGCCAGCATCCCGGGACAGGGACGGGTTGGAGGCTACACCTTC
CASIPGQGRVGGYTF
>-|TRBV7-9|TRBJ1-6|-
TGTTCCAGCCGACAGGATAATTCACCCCTCCACTTT
CSSRQDNSPLHF
>once|TRBV10-3|TRBJ2-3|TRBD2
TGTGCCATCAGTGAGGGACTAGCGGAAACACGAGATACGCAGTATTTT
CAISEGLAETRDTQYF
>-|TRBV2|TRBJ1-5|-
TGTGCCAGCAGTGCCCAAGGGAGGCAACAGCCCCAGCATTTT
CASSAQGRQQPQHF
>-|TRBV6-6|TRBJ1-6|-
TGTGCCAGCAGTAAACAGGGCGCGGAGAATTCACCCCTCCACTTT
CASSKQGAENSPLHF
>-|TRBV4-1|TRBJ1-1|TRBD1
TGCGCCAGCAGCCATCCGGACAGGGGGCGTACGGCTTTCTTT
CASSHPDRGRTAFF
>-|TRBV5-1|TRBJ1-4|TRBD1
TGCGCCAGCAGCGTGGGGGACAGTAATGAAAAACTGTTTTTT
CASSVGDSNEKLFF
>-|TRBV11-2|TRBJ2-7|TRBD1
TGTGCCAGCAGTCCCGACAGGGGCAACGAGCAGTACTTC
CASSPDRGNEQYF
>-|TRBV5-1|TRBJ1-2|-
TGCGCCAGCAGCGCCGTGGGGGGAATTGGCGGCTACACCTTC
CASSAVGGIGGYTF
>once|TRBV7-2|TRBJ2-7|-
TGTGCCAGCAGCTTAGCTAGTACAGGGAACTCCTACGAGCAGTACTTC
CASSLASTGNSYEQYF
>few|TRBV5-4|TRBJ2-2|TRBD1
TGTGCCAGCAGGCGGACAGGCACCGGGGAGCTGTTTTTT
CASRRTGTGELFF
>-|TRBV30|TRBJ1-2|TRBD1
TGTGCCTGGAATAGGGGGCCGCAGGTTAACTATGGCTACACCTTC
CAWNRGPQVNYGYTF
>-|TRBV7-8|TRBJ2-7|TRBD2
TGTGCCAGCACTGGCGGACTAGCGGGAGTACCGTACGAGCAGTACTTC
CASTGGLAGVPYEQYF
>few|TRBV2|TRBJ2-5|-
TGTGCCAGCGTGCCAGGGGCCCAAGAGACCCAGTACTTC
CASVPGAQETQYF
>-|TRBV10-3|TRBJ1-2|-
TGTGCCATCGCTTGGACAGTTAACTATGGCTACACCTTC
CAIAWTVNYGYTF
>-|TRBV4-1|TRBJ2-1|-
TGCGCCAGCAGCCAAGATTTGTTCAGGGGACGTAGGGTCTTC
CASSQDLFRGRRVF
>-|TRBV6-6|TRBJ1-2|-
TGTGCCAGCAGCTACGGGGCGCGGTGGGATGGCTACACCTTC
CASSYGARWDGYTF
>-|TRBV30|TRBJ2-3|TRBD2
TGTGCCTGGAGTGTACCGGGGACTAGAACAGATACGCAGTATTTT
CAWSVPGTRTDTQYF
>-|TRBV19|TRBJ1-5|-
TGTGCCAGTAGTATAGATGGATCGGGGCCCCAGCATTTT
CASSIDGSGPQHF
>-|TRBV5-1|TRBJ2-5|-
TGCGCCAGCAGCTTGCGGAAAGGGGAAGAGACCCAGTACTTC
CASSLRKGEETQYF
>-|TRBV2|TRBJ2-1|TRBD2
TGTGCCAGCAGGCGGGGGGGTACCTACAATGAGCAGTTCTTC
CASRRGGTYNEQFF
>-|TRBV2|TRBJ1-5|TRBD1
TGTGCCAGCAGTGAAAGGGCGACAGGGGGGCCGTATAGCAATCAGCCCCAGCATTTT
CASSERATGGPYSNQPQHF
>-|TRBV7-8|TRBJ2-1|TRBD2
TGTGCCAGCAGGCCCACCGGGACTAATAATGAGCAGTTCTTC
CASRPTGTNNEQFF
>-|TRBV4-1|TRBJ1-1|TRBD1
TGCGCCAGCAGCCAAGGTGTGGGACAGGACCTAAACACTGAAGCTTTCTTT
CASSQGVGQDLNTEAFF
>once|TRBV6-1|TRBJ2-7|-
TGTGCCAGCAGTGATCCTCTCAAAAAAGGAGGTTACGAGCAGTACTTC
CASSDPLKKGGYEQYF
>-|TRBV4-3|TRBJ2-5|TRBD2
TGCGCCAGCAGCCAAGGGGCGGGGGGGCCGGGGGAGACCCAGTACTTC
CASSQGAGGPGETQYF
>few|TRBV7-9|TRBJ1-2|-
TGTGCCAGCAGTTTTCCTCAGGGCCAGGGGGGCTACACCTTC
CASSFPQGQGGYTF
>-|TRBV30|TRBJ1-6|-
TGTGCCTGGAGTGTAGACAGTCCGAGCTCCTATAATTCACCCCTCCACTTT
CAWSVDSPSSYNSPLHF
>-|TRBV27|TRBJ2-7|-
TGTGCCAGCAGGACGCGGGCATCCTACGAGCAGTACTTC
CASRTRASYEQYF